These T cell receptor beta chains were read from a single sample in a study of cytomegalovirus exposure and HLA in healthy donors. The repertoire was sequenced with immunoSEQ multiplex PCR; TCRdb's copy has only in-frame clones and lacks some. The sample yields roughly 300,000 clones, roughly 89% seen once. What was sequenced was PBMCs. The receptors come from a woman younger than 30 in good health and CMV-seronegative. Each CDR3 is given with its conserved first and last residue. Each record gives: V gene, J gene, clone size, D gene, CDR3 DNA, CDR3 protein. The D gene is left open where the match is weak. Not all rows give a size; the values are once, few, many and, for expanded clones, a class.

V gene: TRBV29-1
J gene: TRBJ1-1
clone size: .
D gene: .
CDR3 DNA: TGCAGCGTTGCCAGGGGCACTGAAGCTTTCTTT
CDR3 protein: CSVARGTEAFF

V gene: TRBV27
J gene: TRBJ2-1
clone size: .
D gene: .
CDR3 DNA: TGTGCCAGCAGCCCGGAGAGCTCCTACAATGAGCAGTTCTTC
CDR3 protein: CASSPESSYNEQFF

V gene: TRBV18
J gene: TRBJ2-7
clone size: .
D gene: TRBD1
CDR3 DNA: TGTGCCAGCTCACCAGCCAGGGGGCCCCCCTACGAGCAGTACTTC
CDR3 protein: CASSPARGPPYEQYF

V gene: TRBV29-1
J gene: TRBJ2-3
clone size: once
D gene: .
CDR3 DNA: TGCAGCGAATCATCCGACCGACTAAAAGAGCAGTATTTT
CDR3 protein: CSESSDRLKEQYF

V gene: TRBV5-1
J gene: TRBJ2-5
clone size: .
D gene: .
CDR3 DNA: TGCGCCAGCAGCTTGGCAGGGGCCGGAGAGACCCAGTACTTC
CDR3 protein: CASSLAGAGETQYF

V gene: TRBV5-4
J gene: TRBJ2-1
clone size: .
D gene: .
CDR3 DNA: TGTGCCAGCAGCTTGGTGGGAGCAGGCTACAATGAGCAGTTCTTC
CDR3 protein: CASSLVGAGYNEQFF

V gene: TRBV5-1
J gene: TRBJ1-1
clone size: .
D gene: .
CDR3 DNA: TGCGCCAGCACCGACAGTATGAACACTGAAGCTTTCTTT
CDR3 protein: CASTDSMNTEAFF

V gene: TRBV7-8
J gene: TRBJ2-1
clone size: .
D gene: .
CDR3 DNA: TGTGCCAGCAGCTGGGGGAGGACGAGCTCCTACAATGAGCAGTTCTTC
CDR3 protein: CASSWGRTSSYNEQFF

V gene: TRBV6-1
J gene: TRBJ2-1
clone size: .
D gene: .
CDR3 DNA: TGTGCCAGCAGTGAGAGTGCGGCGTACTGGGTTGAGCAGTTCTTC
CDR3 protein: CASSESAAYWVEQFF

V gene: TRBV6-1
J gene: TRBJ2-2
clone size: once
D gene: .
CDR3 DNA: TGTGCCAGCAGCCGGGGTGGGGCGAACACCGGGGAGCTGTTTTTT
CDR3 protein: CASSRGGANTGELFF

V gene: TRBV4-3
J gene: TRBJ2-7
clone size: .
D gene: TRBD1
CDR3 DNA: TGCGCCAGCAGCCAGGACTCCGGGACAGGGGCTAACGAGCAGTACTTC
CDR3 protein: CASSQDSGTGANEQYF

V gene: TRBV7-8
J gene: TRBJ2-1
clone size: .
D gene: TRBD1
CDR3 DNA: TGTGCCAGCAGTCAAAACTCCGGGACAGGGGTAGGTCATGAGCAGTTCTTC
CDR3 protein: CASSQNSGTGVGHEQFF

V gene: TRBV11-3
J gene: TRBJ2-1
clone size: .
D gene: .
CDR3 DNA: TGTGCCAGCAGTCGGACGGACATCAATGAGCAGTTCTTC
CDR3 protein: CASSRTDINEQFF

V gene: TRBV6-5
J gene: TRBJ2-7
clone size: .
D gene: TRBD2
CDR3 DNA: TGTGCCAGCAGTTACTCGGCGGGAGGGCCCTCCTACGAGCAGTACTTC
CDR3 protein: CASSYSAGGPSYEQYF

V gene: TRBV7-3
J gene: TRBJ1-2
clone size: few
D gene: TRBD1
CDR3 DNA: TGTGCCAGCAGCCCGGACAGGGGGGATGGCTACACCTTC
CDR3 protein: CASSPDRGDGYTF

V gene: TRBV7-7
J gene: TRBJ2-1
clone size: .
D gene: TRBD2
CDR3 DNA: TGTGCTAGCAGCATTTCCGGGGGGGATAATGAGCAGTTCTTC
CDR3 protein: CASSISGGDNEQFF

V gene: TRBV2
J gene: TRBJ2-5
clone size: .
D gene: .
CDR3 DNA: TGTGCCAGCAGTGAGTACAGGGCCCAAGAGACCCAGTACTTC
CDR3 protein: CASSEYRAQETQYF

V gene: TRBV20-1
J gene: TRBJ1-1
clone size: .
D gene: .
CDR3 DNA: TGCAGTGCTAGCCAGGACACTGAAGCTTTCTTT
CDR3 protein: CSASQDTEAFF

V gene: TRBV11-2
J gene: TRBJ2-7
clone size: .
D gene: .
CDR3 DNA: TGTGCCAGCAGCTTAGTTGCTACCACGGTCCCGGGCGAGCAGTACTTC
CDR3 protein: CASSLVATTVPGEQYF

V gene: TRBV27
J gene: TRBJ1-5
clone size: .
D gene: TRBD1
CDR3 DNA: TGTGCCAGCAGTTCCGGGACAGGGAGGGACAATCAGCCCCAGCATTTT
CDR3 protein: CASSSGTGRDNQPQHF

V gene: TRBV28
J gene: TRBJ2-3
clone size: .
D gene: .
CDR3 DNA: TGTGCCAGCAGCTTAGCTCAAGGGGGCACAGATACGCAGTATTTT
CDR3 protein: CASSLAQGGTDTQYF

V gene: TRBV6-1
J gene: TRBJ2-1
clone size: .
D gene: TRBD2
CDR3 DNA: TGTGCCAGCAGTGAAACAAGTCTAGCGGACCCCTACAATGAGCAGTTCTTC
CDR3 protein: CASSETSLADPYNEQFF

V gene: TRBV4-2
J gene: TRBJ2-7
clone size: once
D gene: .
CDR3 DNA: TGTGCCAGCAGCCAAGGGTCCCGACAGTCAGTTACCTACGAGCAGTACTTC
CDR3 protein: CASSQGSRQSVTYEQYF

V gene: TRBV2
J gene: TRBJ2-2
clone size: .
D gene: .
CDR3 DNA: TGTGCCAGCTCCTCGGGGTCCGGGGAGCTGTTTTTT
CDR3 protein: CASSSGSGELFF

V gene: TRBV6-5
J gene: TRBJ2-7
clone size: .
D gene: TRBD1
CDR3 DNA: TGTGCCAGCAGTTCCGGGACAGGGAACGAGCAGTACTTC
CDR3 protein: CASSSGTGNEQYF

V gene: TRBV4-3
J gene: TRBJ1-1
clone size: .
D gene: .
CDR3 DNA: TGCGCCAGCAGCCAAGAGAAGGGAGCCACTGAAGCTTTCTTT
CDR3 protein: CASSQEKGATEAFF

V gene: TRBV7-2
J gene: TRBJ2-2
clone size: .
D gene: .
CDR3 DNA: TGTGCCAGCAGCTTAGTAGCTGGCAACACCGGGGAGCTGTTTTTT
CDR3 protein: CASSLVAGNTGELFF

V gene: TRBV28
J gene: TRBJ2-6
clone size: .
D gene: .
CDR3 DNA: TGTGCCAGCAGTCCCTCCCTCGGCTCTGGGGCCAACGTCCTGACTTTC
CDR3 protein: CASSPSLGSGANVLTF

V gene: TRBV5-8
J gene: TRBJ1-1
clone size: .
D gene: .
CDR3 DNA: TGTGCCAGCAGCTTGCTTGGATTAATACAGTCTCTGAACACTGAAGCTTTCTTT
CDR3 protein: CASSLLGLIQSLNTEAFF

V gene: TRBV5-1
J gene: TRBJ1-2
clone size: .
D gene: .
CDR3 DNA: TGCGCCAGCCGCCCCCCAGGTCCTGATGGCTACACCTTC
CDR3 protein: CASRPPGPDGYTF

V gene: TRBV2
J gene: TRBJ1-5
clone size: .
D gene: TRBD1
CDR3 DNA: TGTGCCAGCAGTGACGGGCTTACAGGGGGGAGTCAGCCCCAGCATTTT
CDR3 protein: CASSDGLTGGSQPQHF

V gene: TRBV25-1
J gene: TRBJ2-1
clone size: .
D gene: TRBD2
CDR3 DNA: TGTGCCAGCACCCTACCGGGGACTAGCGGAAACAATGAGCAGTTCTTC
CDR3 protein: CASTLPGTSGNNEQFF

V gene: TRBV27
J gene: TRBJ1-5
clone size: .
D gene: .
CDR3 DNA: TGTGCCAGCAGGACGACAGGAAGCAATCAGCCCCAGCATTTT
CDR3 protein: CASRTTGSNQPQHF

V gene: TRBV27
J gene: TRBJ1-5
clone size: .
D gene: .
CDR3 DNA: TGTGCCAGCAGTTTATCCCGGACAGCACGAAATCAGCCCCAGCATTTT
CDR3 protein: CASSLSRTARNQPQHF

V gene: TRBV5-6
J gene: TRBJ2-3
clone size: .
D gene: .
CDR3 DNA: TGTGCCAGCAGCCCCGGGACTGGTCGGGATACGCAGTATTTT
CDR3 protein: CASSPGTGRDTQYF

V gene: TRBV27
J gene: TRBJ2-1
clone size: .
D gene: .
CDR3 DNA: TGTGCCAGCAGTTCCAACGCCTTTACACGGGAGAGGGAGAATGAGCAGTTCTTC
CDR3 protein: CASSSNAFTRERENEQFF

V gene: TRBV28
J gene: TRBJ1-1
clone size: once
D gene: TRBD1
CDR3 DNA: TGTGCCAGCAGTCCCCCTCCTCCGGGACAGGGGGATGTGCAAGCTTTCTTT
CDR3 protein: CASSPPPPGQGDVQAFF

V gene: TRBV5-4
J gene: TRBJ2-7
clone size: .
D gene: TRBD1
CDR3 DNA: TGTGCCAGCAGCCTCCGGGACAGAGACTACGAGCAGTACTTC
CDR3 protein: CASSLRDRDYEQYF

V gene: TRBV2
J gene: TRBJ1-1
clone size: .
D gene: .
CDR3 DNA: TGTGCCAGCAGCGAGCTCGGACAGAGGGGAGCTTTCTTT
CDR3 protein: CASSELGQRGAFF

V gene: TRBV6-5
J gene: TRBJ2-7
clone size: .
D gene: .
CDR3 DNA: TGTGCCAGCAGTTACTCTTGGCAGACAGACGACGAGCAGTACTTC
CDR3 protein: CASSYSWQTDDEQYF

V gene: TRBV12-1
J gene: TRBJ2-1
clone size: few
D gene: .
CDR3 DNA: TGTGCCAGCAACACTATTAGCGGGGGCCCCAATGAGCAGTTCTTC
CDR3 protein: CASNTISGGPNEQFF

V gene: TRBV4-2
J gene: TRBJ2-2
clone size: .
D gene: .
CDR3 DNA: TGTGCCAGCAGCCAAGGGAAGGGGCGAGGTGCTAGCGGGGAGCTGTTTTTT
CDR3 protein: CASSQGKGRGASGELFF

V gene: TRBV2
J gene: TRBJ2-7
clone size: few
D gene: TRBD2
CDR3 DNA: TGTGCCAGCAGTGAAGCGGGGACGAGCGGGAGCTACGAGCAGTACTTC
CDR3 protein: CASSEAGTSGSYEQYF

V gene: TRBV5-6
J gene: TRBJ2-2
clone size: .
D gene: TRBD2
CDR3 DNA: TGTGCCAGCAGCTCGGGGATTCTAGCGGGAGGAGGGGACACCGGGGAGCTGTTTTTT
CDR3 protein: CASSSGILAGGGDTGELFF

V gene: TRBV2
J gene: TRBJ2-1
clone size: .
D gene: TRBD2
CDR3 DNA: TGTGCCAGCACCCCTGACGCGGGAGGTTACAATGAGCAGTTCTTC
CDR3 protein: CASTPDAGGYNEQFF

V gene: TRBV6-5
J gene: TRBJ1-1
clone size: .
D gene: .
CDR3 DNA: TGTGCCAGCAGTTACTCGACCGGGGTAGGCACTGAAGCTTTCTTT
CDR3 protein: CASSYSTGVGTEAFF